This record concerns one T cell receptor beta chain sequence. An oligo carrying a UMI was ligated to the cDNA 3' end. First-round PCR used 3 to 4 cycles and beta primers RC1.1 and RC1.2 covering TRBC1 and TRBC2. Separate processing of TCR alpha and beta chains began at the second PCR. TCRdb processed the UMI-ligation and nested PCR reads anew with MiXCR; each CDR3 protein has one entry. Here the sample spans approximately 41,000 distinct CDR3 sequences, about a sixth being singletons. This specimen belongs to a study of quantifying T cell responses using KT2 cells. Study as a whole: TCR alpha and beta constant-region primers primed reverse transcription of RNA.

There are 15 residues in the CDR3. Trimming took off 6 bases at V and 4 bases at J, with 15 bases between the two ends. The chain recombines TRBV12-3 or TRBV12-4 with TRBJ1-4; D may be TRBD1 (5 bases). The sample taken for sequencing was PBMCs spiked with cells of the T cell clone KT2. The receptor was derived from a human donor. Written as DNA, the CDR3 is TGTGCCAGCAGCTTCGCAGGGATCCTTAATGAAAAACTGTTTTTT. Translating gives CASSFAGILNEKLFF.